This T cell receptor beta chain was documented in a study of identical twins. Germline V lookup: CDR1 DFQATT, CDR2 SNEGSKA (reference sequence). V trimming: 0 bases; J trimming: 4 bases; junction bases outside the gene matches: 12. This CDR3 has 16 residues. TCRdb used MiXCR to reprocess the 5' RACE reads, holding one entry per CDR3 protein. This table has 500,000 or so distinct CDR3 sequences, roughly an eighth appearing once. Donors were all healthy Caucasians. This sample was shared with a second study, whose subject was yellow fever vaccine responses in identical twins.

The chain couples TRBV20-1 to TRBJ2-7; 7 bases fit TRBD1. The receptor's source is a woman between 18 and 29 years old in good health. The sequenced sample was CD4+ T cells sorted from blood. In DNA, the CDR3 is TGCAGTGCTAGAGATCGACAGGGCGATTGGGCTTACGAGCAGTACTTC. Translated: CSARDRQGDWAYEQYF.